This T cell receptor (beta chain) was found in a study of regulatory T cells in long-lasting Graves disease. This clonotype was counted a few times. Time point described: persistent/refractory GD, antithyroid drugs over 5 years with positive TRAb. TCR sequences were obtained from RNA taken from PBMCs. The authors built TCR beta libraries using iRepertoire HTBI primers and Arm-PCR of CDR3 regions. A single record per CDR3 protein comes from TCRdb applying MiXCR to the multiplex PCR reads. The repertoire holds about 660,000 distinct CDR3 sequences, 25% to 35% seen once, with 40% to 50% in the top ten. From germline, CDR1 is MNHEY and CDR2 SMNVEV (reference sequence). V shed 4 bases and J 8 bases; nucleotides not matched to a gene: 3. This CDR3 spans 14 amino acids.

The source is a female donor with Graves disease. The gene calls are TRBV27 and TRBJ1-6, with 9 bases that match TRBD1. The specimen was peripheral blood mononuclear cells (PBMCs), collected when the disease was refractory, from a patient treated with antithyroid drugs. CDR3 sequence: CASSSGTGYSPLHF. The CDR3 DNA sequence: TGTGCCAGCAGTTCCGGGACAGGGTATTCACCCCTCCACTTT.